This T cell receptor (beta chain) comes out of a study of blood T cell repertoires in COVID-19. Study-wide context: Samples came from the United States, Italy and Spain, spanning acute and convalescent COVID-19. PBMCs, B-cell-depleted T cells, or T cells were the source of the cDNA or gDNA that made up the material.

Original methodology: The assay estimated nucleated cells by amplifying reference gene primers. Profiled with immunoSEQ multiplex PCR; TCRdb holds only in-frame clones, not every one. V, J and clone size are taken as reported in that table, and D and trimming were inferred from the DNA itself. This repertoire shows 130,000 or so clones, 84% found once; its top ten account for under 10%. CDR3 length equals 14 residues. Between the trimmed V and J ends, which lost 2 bases and 7 bases, there was a span of 12 bases. Germline CDR1 reads MNHEY; CDR2 reads SVGAGI. Enrolled during active infection, Seattle patients were then followed longitudinally.

The rearrangement uses TRBV6-5 and TRBJ1-5; D is possibly TRBD1 (5 bases). What was sequenced was peripheral blood. The receptor comes from a man between 25 and 39 years old with COVID-19, enrolled during active disease. The CDR3 DNA follows: TGTGCCAGCAGTTACGTCAGGGTGGAACAGCCCCAGCATTTT. This codes for CASSYVRVEQPQHF.